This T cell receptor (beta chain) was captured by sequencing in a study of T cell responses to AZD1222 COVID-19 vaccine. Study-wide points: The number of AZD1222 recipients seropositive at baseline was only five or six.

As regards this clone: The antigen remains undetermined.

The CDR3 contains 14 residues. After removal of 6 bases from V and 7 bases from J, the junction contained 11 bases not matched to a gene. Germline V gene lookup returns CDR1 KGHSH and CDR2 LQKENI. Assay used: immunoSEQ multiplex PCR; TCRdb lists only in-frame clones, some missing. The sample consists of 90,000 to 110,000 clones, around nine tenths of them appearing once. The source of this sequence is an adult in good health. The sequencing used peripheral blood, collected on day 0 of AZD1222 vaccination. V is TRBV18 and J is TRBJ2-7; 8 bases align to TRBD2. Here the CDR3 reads CASSGGGLYEEQYV. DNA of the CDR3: TGTGCCAGCTCCGGGGGGGGACTTTACGAGGAGCAGTACGTC.